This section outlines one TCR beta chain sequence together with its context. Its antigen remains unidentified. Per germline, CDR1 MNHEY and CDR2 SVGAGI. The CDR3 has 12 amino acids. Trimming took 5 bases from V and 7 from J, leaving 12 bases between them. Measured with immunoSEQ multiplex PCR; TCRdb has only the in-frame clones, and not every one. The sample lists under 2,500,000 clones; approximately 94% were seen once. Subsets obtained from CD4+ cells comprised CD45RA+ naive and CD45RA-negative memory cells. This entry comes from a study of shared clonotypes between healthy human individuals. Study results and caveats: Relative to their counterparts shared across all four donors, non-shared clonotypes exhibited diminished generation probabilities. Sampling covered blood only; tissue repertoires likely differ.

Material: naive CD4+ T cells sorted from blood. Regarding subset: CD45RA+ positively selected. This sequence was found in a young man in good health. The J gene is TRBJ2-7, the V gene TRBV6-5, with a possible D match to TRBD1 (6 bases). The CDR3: CASSTTGEEQYF. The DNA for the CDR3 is TGTGCCAGCAGTACGACAGGCGAGGAGCAGTACTTC.